This entry lists 18 T cell receptor beta chains sequenced from one sample in a study of CD8+CD57+ T cells in acquired aplastic anemia. According to the study, genomic DNA was the template for TCR beta VDJ and CDR3 profiling. TCRdb re-derived calls from the reads in MiXCR, one entry per CDR3 protein. This sample has about 48,000 distinct CDR3 sequences, with over 60% found just once. The sample taken for sequencing was sorted CD4+, CD8+, or CD8+CD57+ T cells (not recorded which) from PBMCs. Receptors originate from a human donor in good health, serving as a control.

J is TRBJ2-7 and V is TRBV24-1, with D uncertain. Germline CDR1 and CDR2: KGHDR and SFDVKD. The CDR3 sequence is 12 residues long. Trimming took off 5 bases at V and 5 bases at J, with 9 bases between the two ends. The DNA of the CDR3 is TGTGCCACCAGTGCAGGAATCCACGAGCAGTACTTC. As protein: CATSAGIHEQYF.

The V gene is TRBV7-2, the J gene TRBJ2-2; D gene unclear. Germline-derived CDR1 and CDR2 are SGHTA and FQGNSA. The CDR3 contains 14 residues. Trimming pared 1 base from V and 2 bases from J, leaving 5 bases between. DNA of the CDR3: TGTGCCAGCAGCTTAGTTAGCAACACCGGGGAGCTGTTTTTT. Its protein product is CASSLVSNTGELFF.

This clonotype was detected only once. The chain couples TRBV14 to TRBJ1-2, with 8 bases matching TRBD1. The V and J ends lost 4 bases and 3 bases, in that order; junction bases with no gene match: 4. The CDR3 runs 14 residues. The V gene's germline CDR1 is SGHDN and CDR2 FVKESK. CDR3 coding DNA: TGTGCCAGCAGCCCTGGACAGGGCCACTATGGCTACACCTTC. It codes for CASSPGQGHYGYTF.

Concerning this clonotype itself: At one end the junction does not follow the germline gene, possibly because of a read error. This chain uses TRBV24-1 with TRBJ2-7; D perhaps matches TRBD2 (6 bases). Germline V gene lookup returns CDR1 KGHDR and CDR2 SFDVKD. The CDR3 covers 22 residues. The CDR3 spells CASSDFRATQSSDGFSSYEQYF. CDR3 in DNA: TGTGCCAGCAGTGATTTCCGAGCAACTCAGTCTAGCGATGGATTTAGCTCCTACGAGCAGTACTTC.

This chain connects TRBV24-1 to TRBJ1-5, with D maybe TRBD1 (6 bases). Per germline, CDR1 KGHDR and CDR2 SFDVKD. V lost 10 bases and J lost 6, with 15 bases in between. The CDR3 runs 13 residues. CDR3: CATAGEAGQPQHF. The CDR3 DNA follows: TGTGCCACAGCAGGGGAAGCGGGTCAGCCCCAGCATTTT.

The gene calls are TRBV5-1 and TRBJ2-7; 10 nucleotides agree with TRBD1. The germline V gene has CDR1 SGHRS and CDR2 YFSETQ. The V segment lost 4 bases and the J segment 3 bases; nucleotides outside the gene matches: 4. The CDR3 has 14 amino acids. For the CDR3, the DNA is TGCGCCAGCAGCGACGACAGGGGGCTCTACGAGCAGTACGTC. Its protein product is CASSDDRGLYEQYV.

This chain links TRBV15 with TRBJ2-3, with D unclear. V dropped 0 bases and J dropped 4 bases, with 8 bases sitting between them. Per the germline V gene, CDR1 is LNHNV and CDR2 is YYDKDF (reference sequence). The CDR3 is 14 residues long. CDR3 loop: CATSRDRAADTQYF. The CDR3 coding sequence is TGTGCCACCAGCAGAGATCGGGCGGCAGATACGCAGTATTTT. Variable domain in full (rest from reference TRBV15 and TRBJ2-3): DAMVIQNPRYQVTQFGKPVTLSCSQTLNHNVMYWYQQKSSQAPKLLFHYYDKDFNNEADTPDNFQSRRPNTSFCFLDIRSPGLGDTAMYLCATSRDRAADTQYFGPGTRLTVL.

The chain employs TRBV19 and TRBJ1-1; D gene unclear. Germline V lookup: CDR1 LNHDA, CDR2 SQIVND (reference sequence). CDR3 length: 13 amino acids. Trimming removed 9 bases from V and 3 bases from J, with 14 bases in between. The chain's CDR3 is CASSSNRYTEAFF. DNA for the CDR3: TGTGCCAGCAGCTCAAACCGGTACACTGAAGCTTTCTTT.

This chain joins TRBV29-1 and TRBJ1-6, with unresolved D. Germline loops: CDR1 SQVTM, CDR2 ANQGSEA. The CDR3 length is 14 residues. V was shortened by 6 bases and J by 7 bases, with 16 bases between the two germline ends. The CDR3 region has the DNA TGCAGCGTGGCCGCCAGTGCTCAAAATTCACCCCTCCACTTT. Its protein is CSVAASAQNSPLHF.

The chain couples TRBV19 to TRBJ2-1; no definite D call. Germline loops: CDR1 LNHDA, CDR2 SQIVND (reference sequence). Trimming took 5 bases from V and 8 from J, leaving 13 bases between them. The CDR3 runs 13 residues. CDR3: CASSRTFWDEQFF. The CDR3 coding sequence is TGTGCCAGTAGTCGAACATTCTGGGATGAGCAGTTCTTC. Filled out from reference TRBV19 and TRBJ2-1, the complete variable domain reads DGGITQSPKYLFRKEGQNVTLSCEQNLNHDAMYWYRQDPGQGLRLIYYSQIVNDFQKGDIAEGYSVSREKKESFPLTVTSAQKNPTAFYLCASSRTFWDEQFFGPGTRLTVL.

The rearrangement uses TRBV5-8 and TRBJ1-6; D possibly corresponds to TRBD1 (5 bases). CDR1 is SGHTS, CDR2 YDEGEE, per germline. The V end was cut by 1 base, the J end by 9 bases, with 14 bases between. There are 15 residues in the CDR3. CDR3 DNA sequence: TGTGCCAGCAGCTTGCTGGGACGGACGAGTTCACCCCTCCACTTT. It translates to CASSLLGRTSSPLHF.

J is TRBJ1-4 and V is TRBV30; no firm D call. The germline V gene has CDR1 GTSNPN and CDR2 SVGIG (reference sequence). The length of the CDR3 is 13 residues. Trimming pared 0 bases from V and 4 bases from J, leaving 6 bases between. The CDR3 nucleotides are TGTGCCTGGAGTGTCGGGCTTAATGAAAAACTGTTTTTT. Protein product: CAWSVGLNEKLFF. The full variable domain, with the rest looked up from reference TRBV30 and TRBJ1-4, is SQTIHQWPATLVQPVGSPLSLECTVEGTSNPNLYWYRQAAGRGLQLLFYSVGIGQISSEVPQNLSASRPQDRQFILSSKKLLLSDSGFYLCAWSVGLNEKLFFGSGTQLSVL.

At least ten counts were recorded for this clonotype. The chain employs TRBV28 and TRBJ2-1; 10 bases map to TRBD2. J lost 9 bases, V lost 6 bases, and 8 bases had no gene match. This CDR3 is 14 amino acids long. Germline CDR1 is MDHEN and CDR2 is SYDVKM. The CDR3 region is CASRASGREVEQFF. The CDR3 nucleotides read TGTGCCAGCAGGGCTAGCGGGAGAGAGGTTGAGCAGTTCTTC.

This clonotype was recorded many times. V and J are TRBV19 and TRBJ2-1; 13 bases line up with TRBD2. Germline V gene data show CDR1 as LNHDA and CDR2 as SQIVND (reference sequence). The trim removed 5 bases at V and 7 bases at J, leaving 8 bases unmatched. The CDR3 is 16 residues long. The CDR3 reads CASSGGTSGIENEQFF. The CDR3 nucleotides read TGTGCCAGTAGTGGCGGGACTAGCGGGATAGAAAATGAGCAGTTCTTC.

The chain employs TRBV7-2 and TRBJ2-7, with 7 bases identical to TRBD1. The CDR3 consists of 14 residues. V shed 7 bases, J shed 2 bases, and the junction held 8 bases outside the gene matches. Germline lookup yields CDR1 SGHTA and CDR2 FQGNSA. The CDR3 reads CASNAGGRTYEQYF. CDR3 DNA: TGTGCCAGCAACGCAGGGGGAAGGACCTACGAGCAGTACTTC. The whole variable domain, remainder taken from reference TRBV7-2 and TRBJ2-7, is GAGVSQSPSNKVTEKGKDVELRCDPISGHTALYWYRQSLGQGLEFLIYFQGNSAPDKSGLPSDRFSAERTGGSVSTLTIQRTQQEDSAVYLCASNAGGRTYEQYFGPGTRLTVT.

The chain recombines TRBV10-3 with TRBJ1-1, with D uncertain. The CDR3 consists of 14 residues. The germline V gene has CDR1 ENHRY and CDR2 SYGVKD. V was cut by 6 bases and J by 0 bases, with 11 bases left in between. CDR3: CAIRDEGMNTEAFF. As DNA, the CDR3 is TGTGCCATCAGGGACGAAGGGATGAACACTGAAGCTTTCTTT.

The gene calls are TRBV29-1 and TRBJ2-1; 7 bases fit TRBD1. Germline V gene data show CDR1 as SQVTM and CDR2 as ANQGSEA. V shed 4 bases and J 5 bases; nucleotides not matched to a gene: 2. The CDR3 is 12 residues long. The CDR3 protein is CSVGGGDNEQFF. DNA of the CDR3: TGCAGCGTTGGAGGGGGCGACAATGAGCAGTTCTTC.

This clonotype was observed a handful of times. The rearrangement uses TRBV2 and TRBJ1-6; the match to TRBD1 covers 9 bases. Germline V gives CDR1 SNHLY, CDR2 FYNNEI. CDR3 length: 16 amino acids. Trimming removed 2 bases from V and 9 bases from J; junction bases left unmatched: 8. The DNA for the CDR3 is TGTGCCAGCAGTGAACCGGGACAGGGAATCGGTTCACCCCTCCACTTT. Amino acid sequence: CASSEPGQGIGSPLHF.